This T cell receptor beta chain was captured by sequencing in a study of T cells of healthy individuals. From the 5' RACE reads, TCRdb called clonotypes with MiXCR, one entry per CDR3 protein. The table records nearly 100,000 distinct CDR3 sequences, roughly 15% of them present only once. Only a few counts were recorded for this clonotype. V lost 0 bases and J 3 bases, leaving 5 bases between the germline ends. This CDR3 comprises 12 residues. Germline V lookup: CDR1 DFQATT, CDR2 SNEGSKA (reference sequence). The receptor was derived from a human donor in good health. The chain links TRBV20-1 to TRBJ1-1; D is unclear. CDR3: CSAREGYTEAFF. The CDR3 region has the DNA TGCAGTGCTAGAGAGGGGTACACTGAAGCTTTCTTT.